The T cell receptor beta chain described here comes from a study of neurological immune-mediated disorders (dated by TCRdb to about 2019). For the wider study: Peripheral blood TCR-beta repertoires from patients with HTLV-I-associated myelopathy (HAM/TSP), patients with multiple sclerosis, and healthy controls were compared in the study using UMI-based sequencing. Longitudinal samples, technical triplicates and paired sorted CD4+ and CD8+ T-cell subsets, alongside PBMC samples, were included among the 106 TCR-beta libraries. The cohort comprised 68 subjects: about 15 HAM/TSP patients, around 35 multiple sclerosis patients and around 20 healthy controls.

Libraries from unsorted PBMCs were made from 2 million PBMCs kept in RNAlater at -80 degrees C until RNA extraction. Peripheral blood underwent Ficoll-Hypaque density gradient centrifugation to isolate PBMCs, which were then cryopreserved in liquid nitrogen. Summary of the overall study and its limitations: TCR clonal expansion was highest in HAM/TSP patients and lowest in MS patients, with MS patients falling below even healthy controls. No identical CDR3 amino acid sequences were shared among expanded clones across subjects, suggesting private TCR-beta repertoires in all groups.

V sheds 2 bases and J sheds 0 bases, leaving 13 bases between their ends. The CDR3, from cysteine to phenylalanine, totals 16 residues. Only the CDR3 DNA is retained, 48 bases long and in frame from the first base. To synthesize cDNA, template-switch 5'RACE was performed with a primer carrying a 10-nucleotide random unique molecular identifier so that each TCR transcript was tagged. Every sequencing run yielded over 180 million TCR-beta sequences covering 15-18 subjects. Total RNA was extracted with the RNeasy kit. The KAPA Real-time Library Amplification kit was used to amplify TCR-beta VDJ regions with primers for the TCR constant region and the 5'RACE anchor. Sample indexes and Illumina adaptors were added in a first PCR, after which library yield was increased in a second PCR. After Ampure bead purification, the roughly 650 bp TCR product was size-selected on a 2% E-gel SizeSelection system. Library quality was checked on a Bioanalyzer, concentration was measured with Qubit, and libraries were quantified with the Kapa Library Quantification kit before pooling. Libraries were sequenced paired-end 2 x 150 bp on an Illumina HiSeq 2500. To increase sequence diversity, roughly 24-31% phiX was spiked into each library pool. The authors' pipeline ran thus. The UMI-based MiGEC pipeline processed quality-filtered reads and removed over 80% of raw TCR sequences during error correction. IMGT germline references were used for aligning VDJ genes, and each clonotype was defined as a unique CDR3 amino acid sequence together with its V-J genes. Clonal expansion, Shannon diversity and CDR3 relatedness were evaluated with VDJtools (CalcPairwiseDistances, ClusterSamples), while phylogenetic trees were built in CLCbio workbench. Expanded clones were defined as having at least 8 unique UMIs, based on coefficient-of-variation modelling across technical triplicates. TCRdb took the public reads, trimmed them with fastp at Q25, ran MiXCR for clone calling and kept in-frame beta chains. Every distinct CDR3 protein forms one entry, paired with its most common genes and DNA. The V and J calls were not made by the authors but by TCRdb's processing. The table for this sample lists about 50,000 distinct CDR3 sequences; approximately 10% of them were counted only once. Less than 25% of the sample is in the top ten clones.

This clonotype was detected many times. This receptor's antigen is unknown. No base qualities exist here, and no much larger clone lies one base off it. The sequence was collected from a woman aged 35 to 49 with HTLV-1-associated myelopathy (HAM/TSP). Sample: PBMCs. The rearranged segments are TRBV12-3 or TRBV12-4 and TRBJ1-2; perhaps TRBD1 is the D gene, with 6 bases matching. CDR3 region: CASSLFAGAANYGYTF. The DNA reads TGTGCCAGCAGTTTATTTGCAGGGGCCGCTAACTATGGCTACACCTTC.